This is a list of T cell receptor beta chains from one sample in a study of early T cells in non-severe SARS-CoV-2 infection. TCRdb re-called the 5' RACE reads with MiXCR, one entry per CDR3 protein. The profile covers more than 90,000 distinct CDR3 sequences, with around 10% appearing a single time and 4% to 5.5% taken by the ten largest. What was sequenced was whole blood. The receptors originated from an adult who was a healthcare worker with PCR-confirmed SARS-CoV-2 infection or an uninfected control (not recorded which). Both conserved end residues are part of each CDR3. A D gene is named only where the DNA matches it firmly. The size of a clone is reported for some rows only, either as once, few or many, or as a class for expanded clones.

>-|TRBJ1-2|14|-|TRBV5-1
CASSFTDTDYGYTF
TGCGCCAGCAGCTTTACGGATACTGACTATGGCTACACCTTC
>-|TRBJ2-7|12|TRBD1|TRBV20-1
CSAKGQTYEQYF
TGCAGTGCTAAGGGACAGACCTACGAGCAGTACTTC
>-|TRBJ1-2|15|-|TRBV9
CASSASTGVNYGYTF
TGTGCCAGCAGCGCTTCGACAGGCGTTAACTATGGCTACACCTTC
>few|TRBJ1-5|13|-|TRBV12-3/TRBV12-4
CASSLLEGQPQHF
TGTGCCAGCAGTTTACTGGAAGGTCAGCCCCAGCATTTT
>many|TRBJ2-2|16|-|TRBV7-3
CASSLRGPANTGELFF
TGTGCCAGCAGCTTAAGGGGGCCAGCGAACACCGGGGAGCTGTTTTTT
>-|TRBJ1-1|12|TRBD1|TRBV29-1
CSVARQGLEAFF
TGCAGCGTTGCCCGACAGGGGCTAGAAGCTTTCTTT
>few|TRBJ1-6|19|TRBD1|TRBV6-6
CASSTPGQGIVGYNSPLHF
TGTGCCAGCAGTACCCCGGGACAGGGGATCGTAGGCTATAATTCACCCCTCCACTTT
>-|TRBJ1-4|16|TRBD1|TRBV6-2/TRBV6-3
CASSYRSGTGDEKLFF
TGTGCCAGCAGTTATCGATCCGGGACAGGGGATGAAAAACTGTTTTTT
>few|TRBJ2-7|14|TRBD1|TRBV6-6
CASRAPGQGYEQYF
TGTGCCAGCAGAGCCCCGGGACAGGGCTACGAGCAGTACTTC
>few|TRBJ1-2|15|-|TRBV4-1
CASSQEGSGFHGYTF
TGCGCCAGCAGCCAAGAAGGATCAGGGTTCCACGGCTACACCTTC
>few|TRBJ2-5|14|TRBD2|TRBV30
CAWSGLAGIETQYF
TGTGCCTGGAGTGGACTAGCGGGGATAGAGACCCAGTACTTC
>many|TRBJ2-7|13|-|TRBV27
CASSFGASYEQYF
TGTGCCAGCAGTTTCGGGGCGTCCTACGAGCAGTACTTC
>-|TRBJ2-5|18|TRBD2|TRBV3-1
CASSQMRISGRYQETQYF
TGTGCCAGCAGCCAAATGAGAATAAGCGGGAGGTACCAAGAGACCCAGTACTTC
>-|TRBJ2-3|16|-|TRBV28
CASSRAGRSSTDTQYF
TGTGCCAGCAGTCGCGCGGGGCGGTCTAGCACAGATACGCAGTATTTT
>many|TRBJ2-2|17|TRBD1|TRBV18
CASSPRTGGKNTGELFF
TGTGCCAGCTCACCCAGAACAGGGGGGAAGAACACCGGGGAGCTGTTTTTT
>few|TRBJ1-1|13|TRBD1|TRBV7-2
CASSWTGTTEAFF
TGTGCCAGCAGCTGGACAGGGACTACTGAAGCTTTCTTT
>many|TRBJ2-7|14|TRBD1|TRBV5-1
CASSTSDRAYEQYF
TGCGCCAGCAGCACCTCCGACAGGGCATACGAGCAGTACTTC
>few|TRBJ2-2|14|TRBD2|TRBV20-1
CSATAGGPTGELFF
TGCAGTGCTACAGCGGGAGGGCCTACCGGGGAGCTGTTTTTT
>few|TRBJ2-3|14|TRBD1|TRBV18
CASSLNRGRDTQYF
TGTGCCAGCTCCCTCAACAGGGGCCGGGATACGCAGTATTTT
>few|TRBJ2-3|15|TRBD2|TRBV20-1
CSAGRGLAGVDTQYF
TGCAGTGCAGGAAGGGGCCTAGCGGGAGTAGATACGCAGTATTTT
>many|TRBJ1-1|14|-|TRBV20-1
CSARGPYRDTEAFF
TGCAGTGCTAGAGGGCCGTACAGGGACACTGAAGCTTTCTTT
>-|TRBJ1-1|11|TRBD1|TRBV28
CASRTGLEAFF
TGTGCCAGCAGGACAGGGCTTGAAGCTTTCTTT
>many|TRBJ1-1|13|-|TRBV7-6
CASRPTLDPEAFF
TGTGCCAGCAGACCCACTCTGGACCCCGAAGCTTTCTTT
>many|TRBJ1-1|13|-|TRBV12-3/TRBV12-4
CASSLPGRPEAFF
TGTGCCAGCAGTTTACCGGGGCGGCCGGAAGCTTTCTTT
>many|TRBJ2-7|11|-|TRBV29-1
CSVGSSYEQYF
TGCAGCGTTGGGAGCTCCTACGAGCAGTACTTC
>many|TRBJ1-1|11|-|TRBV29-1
CSVGGGTEAFF
TGCAGCGTTGGGGGAGGCACTGAAGCTTTCTTT
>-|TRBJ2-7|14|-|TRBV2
CASSARGTSYEQYF
TGTGCCAGCAGTGCCCGGGGAACCTCCTACGAGCAGTACTTC
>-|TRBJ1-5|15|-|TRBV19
CASKKGRYSNQPQHF
TGTGCCAGTAAGAAGGGGCGATATAGCAATCAGCCCCAGCATTTT